This T cell receptor (beta chain) was observed in a study of glioma-infiltrating T cells. Study results and caveats: Only very few CDR3 sequences appeared in both tissue and blood. Above-expected tissue-blood divergence occurred in all gliomas, most in low-grade ones.

The CDR3 contains 16 residues. Germline V gene lookup returns CDR1 MNHEY and CDR2 SVGEGT. Trimming removed 4 bases from V and 1 base from J, with 17 bases in between. This clonotype has at least ten counts. Its target is not known. Amplification of TCR alpha and beta CDR3 regions from RNA used iRepertoire nested multiplex PCR. TCRdb processed the multiplex PCR reads anew with MiXCR; each CDR3 protein has one entry. The table shows about 93,000 distinct CDR3 sequences, with 35% to 45% occurring only once. This receptor was identified in a human donor with low-grade glioma or glioblastoma, undergoing nonglioma brain surgery, or in good health (not recorded which). The rearrangement joins TRBV6-2 or TRBV6-3 to TRBJ2-7; TRBD1 is a possible D gene (5 bases). Input material: glioma tissue, nonneoplastic brain tissue, or PBMCs (not recorded which). The CDR3 region has the DNA TGTGCCAGCAGTTTCAGACAGTTATCACCTTCCTACGAGCAGTACTTC. This sequence encodes CASSFRQLSPSYEQYF.